This section outlines one T cell receptor (beta chain) sequence together with its context. Its antigen is unidentified. Trimming left V 5 bases short and J 1 base short, with 10 bases between. The CDR3 contains 14 residues. Germline V gene sequence: CDR1 MNHNS, CDR2 SASEGT. This record belongs to a study of graft-versus-host responses after intestinal transplantation. The wider study: Multivisceral, liver-intestinal, or isolated intestinal grafts went to recipients. Broader study findings: The study found high graft-versus-host to host-versus-graft clonal ratios in allografts of patients with graft-donor T cell macrochimerism. Marrow from the recipient contained GvH clones, some of which had appeared first in ileum or blood.

TCRdb's table, derived via immunoSEQ multiplex PCR, lists solely in-frame clones and lacks some. This sample has some 120,000 clones, with less than 95% found just once. This rearrangement joins TRBV6-1 to TRBJ2-3; D uncertain. Source: unstimulated CD4+ T cells sorted from spleen or lymph node cells, taken before intestinal transplant. This clonotype was sampled from a human donor who received an intestinal transplant. CDR3 sequence (DNA): TGTGCCAGCAGTCCGCCTACAGGCACAGATACGCAGTATTTT. Translating gives CASSPPTGTDTQYF.